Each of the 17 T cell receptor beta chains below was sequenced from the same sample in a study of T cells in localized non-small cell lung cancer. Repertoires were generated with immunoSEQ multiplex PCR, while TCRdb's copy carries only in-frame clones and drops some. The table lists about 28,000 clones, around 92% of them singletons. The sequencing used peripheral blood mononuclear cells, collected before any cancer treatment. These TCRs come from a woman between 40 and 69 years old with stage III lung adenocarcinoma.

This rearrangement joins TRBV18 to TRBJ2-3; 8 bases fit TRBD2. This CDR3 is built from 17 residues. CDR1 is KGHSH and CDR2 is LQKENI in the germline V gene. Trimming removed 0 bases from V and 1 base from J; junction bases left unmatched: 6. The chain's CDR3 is CASSPPASGGGTDTQYF. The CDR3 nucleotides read TGTGCCAGCTCACCACCGGCTTCCGGGGGGGGCACAGATACGCAGTATTTT.

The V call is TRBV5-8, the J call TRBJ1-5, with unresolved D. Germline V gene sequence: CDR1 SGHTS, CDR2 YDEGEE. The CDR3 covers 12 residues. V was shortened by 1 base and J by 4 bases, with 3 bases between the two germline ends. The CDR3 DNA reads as TGTGCCAGCAGCTTGTTAAATCAGCCCCAGCATTTT. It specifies CASSLLNQPQHF.

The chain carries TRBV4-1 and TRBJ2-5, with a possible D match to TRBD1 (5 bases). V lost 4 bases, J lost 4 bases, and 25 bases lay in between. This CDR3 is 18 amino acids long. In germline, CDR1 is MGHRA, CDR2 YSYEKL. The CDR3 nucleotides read TGCGCCAGCAGCCTTAGATGGGTTGGGGCGGAGCGTAGAGAGACCCAGTACTTC. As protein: CASSLRWVGAERRETQYF.

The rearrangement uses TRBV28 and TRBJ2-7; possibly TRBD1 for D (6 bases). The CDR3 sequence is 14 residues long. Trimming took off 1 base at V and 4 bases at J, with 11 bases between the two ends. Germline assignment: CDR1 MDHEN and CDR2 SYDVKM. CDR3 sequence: CASSLLGAQYEQYF. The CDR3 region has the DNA TGTGCCAGCAGTTTATTGGGGGCTCAGTACGAGCAGTACTTC.

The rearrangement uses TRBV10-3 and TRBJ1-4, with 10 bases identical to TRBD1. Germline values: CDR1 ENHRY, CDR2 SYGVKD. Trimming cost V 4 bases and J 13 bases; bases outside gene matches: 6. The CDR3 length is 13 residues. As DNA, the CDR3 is TGTGCCATCAGTGCGACAGGGGGCGAGGGACTGTTTTTT. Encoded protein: CAISATGGEGLFF.

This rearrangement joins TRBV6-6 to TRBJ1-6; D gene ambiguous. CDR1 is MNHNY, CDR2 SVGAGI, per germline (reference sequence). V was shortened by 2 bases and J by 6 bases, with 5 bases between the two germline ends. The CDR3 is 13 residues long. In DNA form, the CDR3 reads TGTGCCAGCAGTTACCAACTTAATTCACCCCTCCACTTT. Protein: CASSYQLNSPLHF.

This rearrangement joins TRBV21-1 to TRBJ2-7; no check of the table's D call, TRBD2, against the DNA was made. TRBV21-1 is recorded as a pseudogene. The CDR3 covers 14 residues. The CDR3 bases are TGTGCCAGCAGCAAAGGGCAGGGAGGTTCCGTGCAGTACTTC. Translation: CASSKGQGGSVQYF.

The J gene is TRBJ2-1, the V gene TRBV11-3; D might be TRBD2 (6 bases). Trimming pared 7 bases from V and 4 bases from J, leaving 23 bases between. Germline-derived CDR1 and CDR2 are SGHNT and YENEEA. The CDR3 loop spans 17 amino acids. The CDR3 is CASTQKIPLGGYNEQFF. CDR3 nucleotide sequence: TGTGCCAGCACCCAAAAGATCCCATTGGGGGGTTACAATGAGCAGTTCTTC.

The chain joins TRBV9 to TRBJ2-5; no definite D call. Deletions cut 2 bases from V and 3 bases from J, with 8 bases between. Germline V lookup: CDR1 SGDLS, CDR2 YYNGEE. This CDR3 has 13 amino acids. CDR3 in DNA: TGTGCCAGCAGCGTGCGACACGAAGAGACCCAGTACTTC. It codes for CASSVRHEETQYF.

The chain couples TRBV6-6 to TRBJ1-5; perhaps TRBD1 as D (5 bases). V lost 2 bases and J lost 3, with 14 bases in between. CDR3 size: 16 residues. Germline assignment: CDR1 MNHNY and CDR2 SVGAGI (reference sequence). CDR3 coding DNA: TGTGCCAGCAGTTACGCCGGGACCTACCTCAATCAGCCCCAGCATTTT. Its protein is CASSYAGTYLNQPQHF.

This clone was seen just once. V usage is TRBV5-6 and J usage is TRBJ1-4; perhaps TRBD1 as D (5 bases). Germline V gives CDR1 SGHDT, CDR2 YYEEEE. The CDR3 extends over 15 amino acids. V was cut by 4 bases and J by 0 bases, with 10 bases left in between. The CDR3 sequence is CASSRQSATNEKLFF. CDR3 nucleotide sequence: TGTGCCAGCAGCCGACAGAGCGCAACTAATGAAAAACTGTTTTTT.

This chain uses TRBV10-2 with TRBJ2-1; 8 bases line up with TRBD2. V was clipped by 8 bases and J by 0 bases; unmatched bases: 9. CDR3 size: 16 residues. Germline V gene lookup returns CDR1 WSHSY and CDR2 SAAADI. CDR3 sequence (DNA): TGCGCCAGCGTCGGGCGGGAGGCGAGCTCCTACAATGAGCAGTTCTTC. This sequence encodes CASVGREASSYNEQFF.

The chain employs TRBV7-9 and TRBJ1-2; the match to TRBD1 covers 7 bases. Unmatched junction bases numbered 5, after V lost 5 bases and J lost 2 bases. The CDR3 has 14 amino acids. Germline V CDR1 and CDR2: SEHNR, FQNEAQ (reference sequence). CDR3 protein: CASSARQGNYGYTF. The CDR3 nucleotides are TGTGCCAGCAGCGCCCGACAGGGAAACTATGGCTACACCTTC.

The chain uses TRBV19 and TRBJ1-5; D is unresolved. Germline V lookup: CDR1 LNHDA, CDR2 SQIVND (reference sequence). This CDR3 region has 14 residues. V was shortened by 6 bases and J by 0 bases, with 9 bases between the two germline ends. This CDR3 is CASRKEISNQPQHF. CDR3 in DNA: TGTGCCAGTAGGAAGGAGATTAGCAATCAGCCCCAGCATTTT.

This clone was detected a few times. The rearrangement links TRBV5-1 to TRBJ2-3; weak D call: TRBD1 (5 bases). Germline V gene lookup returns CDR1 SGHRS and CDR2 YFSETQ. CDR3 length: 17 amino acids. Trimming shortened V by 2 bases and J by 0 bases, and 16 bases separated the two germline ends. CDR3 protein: CASSLGDTTESTDTQYF. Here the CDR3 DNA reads TGCGCCAGCAGCTTAGGAGATACGACAGAAAGCACAGATACGCAGTATTTT.

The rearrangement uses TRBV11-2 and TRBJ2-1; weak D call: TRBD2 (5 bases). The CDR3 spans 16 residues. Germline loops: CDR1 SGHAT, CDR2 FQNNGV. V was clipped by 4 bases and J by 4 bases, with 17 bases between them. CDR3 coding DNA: TGTGCCAGCAGCTCCCGACGAGCCGGGGTGTACAATGAGCAGTTCTTC. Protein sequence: CASSSRRAGVYNEQFF.

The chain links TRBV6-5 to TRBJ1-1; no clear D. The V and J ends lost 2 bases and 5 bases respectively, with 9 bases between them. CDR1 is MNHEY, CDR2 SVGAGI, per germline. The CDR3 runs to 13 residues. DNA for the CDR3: TGTGCCAGCAGTTACGTAGCGGGGACTGAAGCTTTCTTT. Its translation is CASSYVAGTEAFF.